This T cell receptor (beta chain) was identified during a study of T cell repertoires in cytomegalovirus infection. Overall study context: Public TCR beta signature analysis indicated the presence of both CMV infection and matching HLA type.

TCRdb passed the reads through MiXCR, listing each CDR3 protein once. The sample includes roughly 860,000 distinct CDR3 sequences, around a third of them seen just once. Whole-study results and caveats: What dominated the ex vivo response were HLA-C-restricted CMV-specific TCR beta clonotypes.

Turning to this clonotype: Its matching antigen is unknown.

CDR1 and CDR2 (germline): MNHNS, SASEGT. The CDR3 covers 16 residues. Trimming shortened V by 0 bases and J by 0 bases, and 9 bases separated the two germline ends. The clonotype comes from a human donor in good health (CMV status not recorded). Some clones in this sample may be carry-over from other donors' samples. The material sequenced was cultured CD8+ T cells from PBMCs, taken from culture after CMV antigen stimulation. The chain recombines TRBV6-1 with TRBJ1-5, with unresolved D. The CDR3 loop is CASSEASGYSNQPQHF. Here the CDR3 DNA reads TGTGCCAGCAGTGAAGCGTCCGGATATAGCAATCAGCCCCAGCATTTT.